This T cell receptor beta chain came from a study of beta chain features in type 1 diabetes (dated by TCRdb to 2016 to 2019). For the wider study: Mean age, gender distribution, total cell number and subset yield did not differ between patients and healthy donors. A total of roughly 100 million sorted cells were examined across all samples, and RNA yield correlated strongly with the number of cells per subset. In the study, recently diagnosed type 1 diabetes patients and matched healthy donors were compared on the TCRB repertoires of their sorted circulating CD4+ T cell subsets. Regulatory and stem cell-like memory subsets were isolated from only 8 patients and roughly 8 healthy donors, whereas naive and central memory subsets came from all 28 donors. Broad study findings and their caveats: The naive, central memory and regulatory TCRB repertoires appeared to resemble one another more closely among patients than among healthy donors. Patients with type 1 diabetes made fewer insertions and deleted more nucleotides at VDJ recombination sites, implying thymic rearrangement abnormalities. Because cDNA was sequenced instead of genomic DNA, highly expressing activated cells could be over-represented, though the groups showed no difference in activation or CD3 levels. Type 1 diabetes patients showed a moderate but significant shortening of TCRB CDR3 length in all four CD4+ subsets. Because the HLA sub-analyses included only small numbers of individuals, any influence of HLA type on TCRB rearrangement was left unresolved. PCR may preferentially amplify shorter templates, but because patient and control samples were amplified and corrected together, any resulting skew would affect both groups equally.

From the cysteine through the phenylalanine, the CDR3 covers 13 amino acids. Left in the record is the CDR3 DNA by itself, 39 bases read in frame from the first base. According to the germline V gene, CDR1 reads MDHEN and CDR2 reads SYDVKM. Trimming removed 6 bases from V and 4 bases from J; the gene matches leave 3 bases unexplained. All of the isolated RNA was reverse transcribed with the High Capacity cDNA Reverse Transcription Kit, so expressed TCRB transcripts were sequenced. Naive, central memory and regulatory T cell samples underwent deep immunoSEQ sequencing, averaging around 4 million total reads per sample. Sorted cells were lysed in RLT buffer, and RNA was extracted using DNase-treated RNeasy Micro or Mini kits according to cell number. Each cell subset was processed on its own to prevent cross-contamination, while patient and healthy donor samples were processed together. Using the immunoSEQ multiplex PCR, TCRB sequences were amplified from cDNA into 87-bp fragments spanning the CDR3 region. Sequencing of the amplicons was performed on the Illumina HiSeq platform. Regarding the original processing steps: Synthetic template baselines were used to correct PCR bias computationally, reads within Hamming distance 2 were collapsed, and singletons that could not be merged were discarded. Reads were aligned against IMGT to assign V, D and J genes, CDR3 length and insertions or deletions at six rearrangement sites. Within each subset, clonotype counts were normalized to sorted cell number, and only after that were true diversity and Gini coefficients computed with the tcR R package. The overlap coefficient, calculated on TCRB nucleotide sequences, was used to measure repertoire sharing. TCRdb stores this immuneACCESS table with in-frame sequences only. Part of the clones is absent; in the studies checked, under half of the shortfall reflects unresolved V genes, and no reason is known for the rest. V, J and clone size were drawn from that table, and D and trimming were deduced from the DNA. The sample has 150,000 to 190,000 clones on record, about 8.1% of them singletons. The ten largest clones capture 0.55% to 0.65% of the sample.

About this clone itself: It has no known antigen specificity. No per-base quality is available; no much larger clone lies one base away. Other DNA sequences within the sample encode an identical CDR3.

Each donor gave one peripheral blood draw, approximately 110 mL on average, collected into heparinised tubes. Naive, central memory, regulatory and stem cell-like memory CD4+ T cells were sorted on a BD FACSAria II using a panel including CD45RO, CCR7, CD25, CD127, CD95 and CD27. A purity above 95% was achieved for all sorted populations. Right away, PBMCs were isolated by Lymphoprep density gradient centrifugation and were stained directly, with no culture step. So that batch effects would be minimized, each experiment stained and sorted samples in pairs, pairing one healthy donor with one patient.

The V and J segments used are TRBV28 and TRBJ2-5, with 9 bases in between that match TRBD1. Material: central memory CD4+ T cells from blood. The clonotype originates from a man younger than 35 in good health. Read as DNA, the sequence is TGTGCCAGCAGGACAGGGGGAAGAGAGACCCAGTACTTC. Its protein product is CASRTGGRETQYF.